The 30 T cell receptor beta chains reported below all come from one sample, sequenced in a study of blood T cell repertoires in COVID-19. Here immunoSEQ multiplex PCR was the method, and the copy in TCRdb shows in-frame clones only, minus some. In the table there are some 200,000 clones, about nine tenths of which are singletons. Sample: peripheral blood. These receptors came from an elderly man with acute or convalescent COVID-19.

This clone was detected only a few times. V and J are TRBV5-1 and TRBJ2-1; maybe TRBD1 (5 bases). Trimming shortened V by 1 base and J by 3 bases, and 17 bases separated the two germline ends. CDR3 length: 17 amino acids. The germline CDR1 and CDR2 sequences are SGHRS and YFSETQ. CDR3 sequence: CASSLFVLGVIYNEQFF. CDR3 bases: TGCGCCAGCAGCTTGTTTGTTTTAGGGGTTATCTACAATGAGCAGTTCTTC.

The rearrangement links TRBV2 to TRBJ1-5, with 9 positions matching TRBD1. This CDR3 has 14 amino acids. The V gene's germline CDR1 is SNHLY and CDR2 FYNNEI. V trimming: 7 bases; J trimming: 5 bases; junction bases outside the gene matches: 6. CDR3 in amino acids: CASTGGQGYQPQHF. CDR3 bases: TGTGCCAGCACCGGGGGACAGGGCTATCAGCCCCAGCATTTT.

This chain joins TRBV7-3 and TRBJ2-1, with D possibly matching TRBD2 (6 bases). The CDR3 sequence is 15 residues long. The germline gives CDR1 SGHTA, CDR2 FQGTGA. V shed 5 bases and J shed 2 bases, with 13 bases lying between them. CDR3 in amino acids: CASSPRETAYNEQFF. The CDR3, as DNA: TGTGCCAGCAGCCCACGGGAGACCGCCTACAATGAGCAGTTCTTC.

In this sample, this clone turned up a few times. This sequence joins TRBV6-5 and TRBJ2-1, with TRBD2 as a possible D gene (6 bases). Trimming pared 0 bases from V and 7 bases from J, leaving 16 bases between. There are 16 residues in the CDR3. The germline V gene encodes CDR1 MNHEY and CDR2 SVGAGI. The DNA for the CDR3 is TGTGCCAGCAGTTACTCGATGGCTAGCGAGGGGAATGAGCAGTTCTTC. It yields the protein CASSYSMASEGNEQFF.

In DNA form, the CDR3 reads TGTGCCAGCAGCCCATCACTCCACCGACAGGGGGCAGGCAATGAGCAGTTCTTC. Translating gives CASSPSLHRQGAGNEQFF. V usage is TRBV9 and J usage is TRBJ2-1; 10 bases match TRBD1. V lost 4 bases and J lost 6; bases outside the gene matches: 16. CDR1 SGDLS and CDR2 YYNGEE come from the germline V gene. The length of the CDR3 is 18 residues.

The rearrangement links TRBV18 to TRBJ2-7, with TRBD2 as a possible D gene (5 bases). From germline, CDR1 is KGHSH and CDR2 LQKENI. V lost 3 bases and J 7 bases, leaving 13 bases between the germline ends. The CDR3 contains 13 residues. The CDR3 sequence is CASSPQTIREQYF. DNA for the CDR3: TGTGCCAGCTCACCCCAGACTATTAGGGAGCAGTACTTC.

The chain employs TRBV18 and TRBJ2-7; D is unresolved. Germline V CDR1 and CDR2: KGHSH, LQKENI. The CDR3 spans 14 residues. Between the trimmed V and J ends, which lost 1 base and 1 base, there was a span of 8 bases. CDR3 in DNA: TGTGCCAGCTCACCACAAACAGATTCCTACGAGCAGTACTTC. It translates to CASSPQTDSYEQYF.

The chain employs TRBV4-3 and TRBJ1-1, with D perhaps TRBD1 (5 bases). The CDR3 runs 15 residues. Germline values: CDR1 LGHNA, CDR2 YSLEER. V was cut by 2 bases and J by 11 bases, with 21 bases left in between. The CDR3: CASSQSGRVRAGAFF. DNA of the CDR3: TGCGCCAGCAGCCAATCAGGGCGCGTACGGGCCGGTGCTTTCTTT.

The chain couples TRBV29-1 to TRBJ1-5, with 8 nucleotides matching TRBD1. Trimming took 6 bases from V and 4 from J; bases not matched to a gene: 8. Germline CDR1 reads SQVTM; CDR2 reads ANQGSEA. The CDR3 has 14 amino acids. The CDR3 region is CSVLTGTGNQPQHF. CDR3 coding DNA: TGCAGCGTCTTAACCGGGACAGGTAATCAGCCCCAGCATTTT.

The chain is built from TRBV28 and TRBJ2-3; 9 bases line up with TRBD2. This CDR3 region has 13 residues. The germline V gene encodes CDR1 MDHEN and CDR2 SYDVKM. V trimming: 10 bases; J trimming: 5 bases; junction bases outside the gene matches: 7. In DNA, the CDR3 is TGTGCCACCTTAGCGGGAGTTGTAGATACGCAGTATTTT. This encodes CATLAGVVDTQYF.

This chain connects TRBV7-7 to TRBJ2-1, with D perhaps TRBD2 (5 bases). Germline CDR1 SSHAT, CDR2 FNYEAQ (reference sequence). This CDR3 is 14 amino acids long. V lost 1 base and J lost 8, with 12 bases in between. The CDR3 spells CASSLGEGGDEQFF. DNA for the CDR3: TGTGCCAGCAGCTTAGGAGAGGGTGGAGATGAGCAGTTCTTC. Full variable domain (remainder filled in from reference TRBV7-7 and TRBJ2-1): GAGVSQSPRYKVTKRGQDVTLRCDPISSHATLYWYQQALGQGPEFLTYFNYEAQPDKSGLPSDRFSAERPEGSISTLTIQRTEQRDSAMYRCASSLGEGGDEQFFGPGTRLTVL.

Details on this clone: One junction end does not reproduce the germline sequence, and a read error may be involved. The gene calls are TRBV6-5 and TRBJ1-2; 7 bases are a match to TRBD1. The length of the CDR3 is 12 residues. Germline V gene lookup returns CDR1 MNHEY and CDR2 SVGAGI. CDR3 bases: TGCGCGGCTTCCGGACAGGCTTCTGGCTACACCTTC. This sequence encodes CAASGQASGYTF.

V is TRBV21-1 and J is TRBJ2-7; the table names TRBD1, a call not compared with the DNA. TRBV21-1 is a recognized pseudogene. The CDR3 is 15 residues long. The CDR3 bases are TGTGCCAGCAGCAAAGCGCGAGTCAGGGTGGGCGAGCAGTACGTC. Amino acids: CASSKARVRVGEQYV.

The rearrangement joins TRBV6-2 or TRBV6-3 to TRBJ1-2, with 10 bases identical to TRBD1. CDR1 is MNHEY and CDR2 is SVGEGT in the germline V gene. The ends lost 2 bases at V and 8 bases at J; junction bases unmatched: 2. The CDR3 spans 13 residues. This chain's CDR3 is CASSYGQGGGYTF. The CDR3 coding sequence is TGTGCCAGCAGTTACGGACAGGGGGGCGGCTACACCTTC.

CDR3 in amino acids: CASTSEGPEQYF. As DNA, the CDR3 is TGTGCCAGCACCTCAGAGGGCCCCGAGCAGTACTTC. The chain recombines TRBV11-2 with TRBJ2-7; possibly TRBD2 for D (5 bases). Between the trimmed V and J ends, which lost 7 bases and 6 bases, there was a span of 13 bases. The CDR3 has 12 residues. CDR1 and CDR2 from the germline V gene are SGHAT and FQNNGV.

This clone came up a few times. This chain links TRBV5-4 with TRBJ2-3, with unresolved D. The germline gives CDR1 SGHNT, CDR2 YYREEE (reference sequence). This CDR3 region has 15 residues. Trimming removed 0 bases at V and 0 bases at J, with 8 bases between. Here the CDR3 DNA reads TGTGCCAGCAGCTTGGGTGGAGCTAGCACAGATACGCAGTATTTT. This encodes CASSLGGASTDTQYF.

This chain links TRBV12-5 with TRBJ1-1; no clear D. The germline V and J ends were trimmed by 0 bases and 5 bases, with 10 bases remaining between them. The CDR3 extends over 14 amino acids. Per the germline V gene, CDR1 is LGHNT and CDR2 is FRNRAP. The chain's CDR3 is CASGLVNSGTEAFF. CDR3 nucleotides: TGTGCTAGTGGTTTGGTAAACAGTGGGACTGAAGCTTTCTTT.

The J gene is TRBJ1-2, the V gene TRBV25-1, with D perhaps matching TRBD1 (5 bases). The V and J ends lost 3 bases and 4 bases respectively, with 12 bases between them. Germline V gene lookup returns CDR1 MGHDK and CDR2 SYGVNS. This CDR3 is 14 amino acids long. DNA for the CDR3: TGTGCCAGCAGTGACTACCAGGGATCCTATGGCTACACCTTC. It specifies CASSDYQGSYGYTF.

This chain uses TRBV29-1 with TRBJ2-5; TRBD2 matches 9 bases. V was pared by 5 bases and J by 2 bases, with 9 bases of the junction left unmatched. Germline V gives CDR1 SQVTM, CDR2 ANQGSEA. This CDR3 comprises 15 residues. CDR3 in DNA: TGCAGCGTTTTGACTAGCGGCTATTTTCAAGAGACCCAGTACTTC. It translates to CSVLTSGYFQETQYF.

The chain links TRBV6-5 to TRBJ2-5, with 7 bases identical to TRBD2. V shed 6 bases, J shed 4 bases, and the junction held 11 bases outside the gene matches. The CDR3 has 15 residues. CDR1 is MNHEY, CDR2 SVGAGI, per germline. The CDR3 loop reads CASRRGPGGRETQYF. The CDR3 region has the DNA TGTGCCAGCAGGAGAGGGCCGGGAGGCCGAGAGACCCAGTACTTC.

The chain is built from TRBV6-5 and TRBJ2-1, with TRBD2 identical over 12 bases. The CDR3 length is 14 residues. Germline lookup yields CDR1 MNHEY and CDR2 SVGAGI. Germline trimming cut 6 bases from V and 8 bases from J; bases unmatched to any gene: 5. The CDR3 sequence: CASRRLAGDDEQFF. DNA for the CDR3: TGTGCCAGCAGAAGACTAGCGGGAGACGATGAGCAGTTCTTC.

Only a few counts were recorded for this clone. The chain combines TRBV6-5 with TRBJ1-2; 9 nucleotides match TRBD1. V lost 2 bases and J lost 6; bases outside the gene matches: 4. The germline CDR1 and CDR2 sequences are MNHEY and SVGAGI. CDR3 length: 14 amino acids. CDR3 amino acids: CASSYLGQGNGYTF. The CDR3 DNA follows: TGTGCCAGCAGTTACCTGGGACAGGGAAATGGCTACACCTTC.

The gene calls are TRBV4-2 and TRBJ2-5; D possibly corresponds to TRBD2 (6 bases). V was cut by 4 bases and J by 1 base, with 13 bases left in between. CDR1 is LGHNA and CDR2 is YNFKEQ in the germline V gene. This CDR3 is built from 15 residues. In DNA, the CDR3 is TGTGCCAGCAGCCCCGGGGTAGCGGCCCAAGAGACCCAGTACTTC. This codes for CASSPGVAAQETQYF.

The CDR3 nucleotides are TGTGCCAGCGAGCAGGTGGTGATAGCGGGCAATGAGCAGTTCTTC. Protein sequence: CASEQVVIAGNEQFF. V and J are TRBV2 and TRBJ2-1; 7 bases are shared with TRBD2. With V trimmed by 8 bases and J by 6 bases, 13 bases remained unmatched. Germline V gene lookup returns CDR1 SNHLY and CDR2 FYNNEI. This CDR3 has 15 residues.

Written as DNA, the CDR3 is TGCGCCAGCAGTGAGTCGTCAGCCTACGAGCAGTACTTC. This translates into CASSESSAYEQYF. V and J are TRBV10-1 and TRBJ2-7, with D hard to call. Between the trimmed V and J ends, which lost 0 bases and 2 bases, there was a span of 5 bases. The CDR3 covers 13 residues. Germline CDR1 reads WNHNN; CDR2 reads SYGVQD (reference sequence).

Here the CDR3 reads CASSPPSSRDQPQHF. In nucleotides, the CDR3 is TGTGCCAGCTCACCCCCATCGAGCCGGGATCAGCCCCAGCATTTT. J is TRBJ1-5 and V is TRBV18; D is undetermined. This CDR3 region has 15 residues. V lost 3 bases and J lost 5, with 14 bases in between. Germline values: CDR1 KGHSH, CDR2 LQKENI.

The chain is built from TRBV6-1 and TRBJ2-6; D gene ambiguous. The V end lost 0 bases, the J end lost 1 base, and 7 bases lay between the germline ends. Germline V gene data show CDR1 as MNHNS and CDR2 as SASEGT. This CDR3 is built from 16 residues. CDR3 DNA sequence: TGTGCCAGCAGTGAAGCAAAAGCTTCTGGGGCCAACGTCCTGACTTTC. This sequence encodes CASSEAKASGANVLTF.

This chain links TRBV24-1 with TRBJ2-1; TRBD2 agrees at 7 bases. This CDR3 contains 13 residues. CDR1 and CDR2 from the germline V gene are KGHDR and SFDVKD. Trimming cost V 9 bases and J 2 bases; bases outside gene matches: 3. The CDR3 nucleotides are TGTGCCACCGCGGGAGTTACCTACAATGAGCAGTTCTTC. It codes for CATAGVTYNEQFF.

This chain links TRBV28 with TRBJ2-7, with 10 bases that match TRBD1. The CDR3 is 16 amino acids. Germline CDR1 and CDR2: MDHEN and SYDVKM. Trimming took 1 base from V and 7 from J; bases not matched to a gene: 10. The CDR3 reads CASSLYPRQGAGEQYF. CDR3 bases: TGTGCCAGCAGTTTATATCCCAGACAGGGGGCGGGGGAGCAGTACTTC.

V is TRBV19 and J is TRBJ1-5, with a tentative D call TRBD1 (5 bases). This CDR3 has 14 residues. The ends were cut back, 3 bases at V and 2 bases at J, with 8 bases in the middle. The V gene's germline CDR1 is LNHDA and CDR2 SQIVND (reference sequence). DNA for the CDR3: TGTGCCAGTAGTATCTGGGGGGGCAATCAGCCCCAGCATTTT. Amino acids: CASSIWGGNQPQHF.